This T cell receptor (beta chain) derives from a study of blood T cells in healthy people across ages. Study observations and caveats: Estimated diversity, derived from one million T cells, was regarded as an underestimate.

The CDR3 length is 13 residues. The germline gives CDR1 MGHRA, CDR2 YSYEKL. The V gene lost 1 base and the J gene lost 7 bases, with 11 bases spanning the gap. Combining a sample-barcoded 5' primer with a J-beta primer mix, a second PCR ran for about 7 to 11 cycles. The template-switch adaptor was a 5' adaptor with 12 random nucleotides. It tagged each cDNA molecule. MiXCR, run by TCRdb on the 5' RACE reads, gives a single entry per CDR3 protein. The table lists under 2 million distinct CDR3 sequences, almost 35% of them singletons. This clonotype has only a few counts. Its target is unknown. The rearrangement joins TRBV4-1 to TRBJ2-7; D is possibly TRBD2 (5 bases). This sequence was found in a woman aged 25 to 39 in good health. Material: blood. CDR3 nucleotide sequence: TGCGCCAGCAGCCAAGGTCGTACGGGGGAGCAGTACTTC. The encoded protein is CASSQGRTGEQYF.